This TCR beta chain was recovered during a study of response to subunit inactivated influenza vaccine. MiXCR was run by TCRdb on the RT-PCR reads, yielding one entry per CDR3 protein. This table has about 480,000 distinct CDR3 sequences, over 10% appearing once. Turning to this clonotype: Its target is not known.

Findings and caveats of the study: Authors suggested seasonal influenza vaccinations each recruit few new T cells.

Deletions cut 2 bases from V and 6 bases from J, with 9 bases between. CDR1 WNHNN and CDR2 SYGVQD come from the germline V gene (reference sequence). The CDR3 length is 13 residues. The source is a man between 50 and 59 years old who received an inactivated influenza vaccine. Source: PBMCs from blood, taken about 6 weeks after vaccination. The gene calls are TRBV10-1 and TRBJ2-3; no clear D gene. As DNA, the CDR3 is TGCGCCAGCAGTGAGGGCGGATCCGATACGCAGTATTTT. It encodes CASSEGGSDTQYF.